This T cell receptor (beta chain) was found in a study of regulatory T cells in long-lasting Graves disease. According to the study, TCR beta libraries were built with iRepertoire HTBI primers and CDR3-region Arm-PCR. TCRdb re-derived calls from the multiplex PCR reads in MiXCR, one entry per CDR3 protein. The profile shows under 500,000 distinct CDR3 sequences, about 16% of them singletons. The CDR3 covers 13 residues. Time point reported: newly diagnosed GD, antithyroid drugs for less than 3 months. Making the TCR library involved RNA that had been extracted from PBMCs. This clonotype has more than one count but fewer than ten. The junction differs from germline at one of its ends, possibly a read error. The same sample was also studied in work on T cells in Graves' hyperthyroidism and ophthalmopathy.

The rearrangement links TRBV12-3 or TRBV12-4 to TRBJ2-1; 8 bases fit TRBD2. Source: peripheral blood mononuclear cells (PBMCs), taken at new diagnosis, from a patient treated with antithyroid drugs. The TCR sequence derives from a woman aged 25 to 39 with Graves disease. The CDR3 bases are TGTGTCAGCAGCCGACTAGCGAACAATGAGCAGTTCTTC. It encodes CVSSRLANNEQFF.